The rows below give T cell receptor beta chains drawn from one sample of a study of blood T cells in healthy people across ages. MiXCR, run by TCRdb on the 5' RACE reads, gives a single entry per CDR3 protein. Of 1,800,000 or so distinct CDR3 sequences in the sample, around 42% were seen once. The specimen was blood. These receptors all come from a human donor in good health. The CDR3 runs from the conserved cysteine through the conserved F or W. Each record gives: V gene, CDR3 length, J gene, D gene, clone size, CDR3 DNA, CDR3 protein. A D gene is named only where the DNA matches it firmly. Some rows have no size entry. The others give once, few or many, or a class for an expanded clone.

v_gene: TRBV20-1; len: 12; j_gene: TRBJ1-2; d_gene: TRBD1; abundance: -; CDR3nt: TGCAGTGCTAGAGGGACAGGGTATGGCTACACCTTC; CDR3aa: CSARGTGYGYTF
v_gene: TRBV7-2; len: 14; j_gene: TRBJ2-5; d_gene: -; abundance: -; CDR3nt: TGTGCCAGCACACCGGAAGACTGGCAAGAGACCCAGTACTTC; CDR3aa: CASTPEDWQETQYF
v_gene: TRBV12-3/TRBV12-4; len: 14; j_gene: TRBJ2-7; d_gene: TRBD1; abundance: -; CDR3nt: TGTGCCAACAGTCGACAACAGGGGTCGGGCGAGCAGTACTTC; CDR3aa: CANSRQQGSGEQYF
v_gene: TRBV10-3; len: 13; j_gene: TRBJ2-7; d_gene: -; abundance: few; CDR3nt: TGTGCCATCAGTGACAGGTGGAATGACGAGCAGTACTTC; CDR3aa: CAISDRWNDEQYF
v_gene: TRBV20-1; len: 15; j_gene: TRBJ1-6; d_gene: -; abundance: -; CDR3nt: TGCAGTGCCGTCCCCAGAGGGAACCTTGGTTCACCCCGCCACTTT; CDR3aa: CSAVPRGNLGSPRHF
v_gene: TRBV20-1; len: 13; j_gene: TRBJ2-1; d_gene: -; abundance: -; CDR3nt: TGCAGTGCTTGGGACTCAACTTACAATGAGCAGTTCTTC; CDR3aa: CSAWDSTYNEQFF
v_gene: TRBV29-1; len: 12; j_gene: TRBJ2-5; d_gene: TRBD1; abundance: -; CDR3nt: TGCAGCGGTTGGGACAGTCTTAATGAGCAGTACTTC; CDR3aa: CSGWDSLNEQYF
v_gene: TRBV12-3/TRBV12-4; len: 15; j_gene: TRBJ1-1; d_gene: TRBD1; abundance: few; CDR3nt: TGTGCCAGCAGTAGGACAGGGGGCGGCAACACTGAAGCTTTCTTT; CDR3aa: CASSRTGGGNTEAFF
v_gene: TRBV5-1; len: 14; j_gene: TRBJ1-2; d_gene: TRBD1; abundance: -; CDR3nt: TGCGCCAGCAGCTTGGGGGGACAGGGGGCTGGCTACACCTTC; CDR3aa: CASSLGGQGAGYTF
v_gene: TRBV4-2; len: 18; j_gene: TRBJ2-5; d_gene: -; abundance: -; CDR3nt: TGTGCCAGCAGCCAAGGTTCATGGGTAGGCACTAATCAAGAGACCCAGTACTTC; CDR3aa: CASSQGSWVGTNQETQYF
v_gene: TRBV5-1; len: 11; j_gene: TRBJ2-4; d_gene: -; abundance: -; CDR3nt: TGCGCCAGCCGATTAAGTAACATTCAGTACTTC; CDR3aa: CASRLSNIQYF
v_gene: TRBV28; len: 13; j_gene: TRBJ1-6; d_gene: -; abundance: -; CDR3nt: TGTGCCAGCAAGGAGGTCTATAATTCACCCCTCCACTTT; CDR3aa: CASKEVYNSPLHF
v_gene: TRBV9; len: 13; j_gene: TRBJ2-2; d_gene: -; abundance: -; CDR3nt: TGTGCCAGCAGGGGACTCTTCACCGGGGAGCTGTTTTTT; CDR3aa: CASRGLFTGELFF
v_gene: TRBV28; len: 15; j_gene: TRBJ2-3; d_gene: TRBD2; abundance: -; CDR3nt: TGTGCCAGCAGTTCCGCTACGGGGGGGGGCGGGACGCAGTATTTT; CDR3aa: CASSSATGGGGTQYF
v_gene: TRBV20-1; len: 10; j_gene: TRBJ2-5; d_gene: -; abundance: -; CDR3nt: TGCAGTGCTCCAGGGGTTCCCCAGTACTTC; CDR3aa: CSAPGVPQYF
v_gene: TRBV12-3/TRBV12-4; len: 14; j_gene: TRBJ2-3; d_gene: TRBD2; abundance: once; CDR3nt: TGTGCCAGCAGTTCTAGCGGGAGTCCAAATACGCAGTATTTT; CDR3aa: CASSSSGSPNTQYF
v_gene: TRBV20-1; len: 13; j_gene: TRBJ1-5; d_gene: -; abundance: -; CDR3nt: TGCAGTGCTAGCTGGGGGGGGAACCAGCCCCAGCATTTT; CDR3aa: CSASWGGNQPQHF
v_gene: TRBV27; len: 15; j_gene: TRBJ1-6; d_gene: TRBD1; abundance: few; CDR3nt: TGTGCCAGCAGACAGAGTCAGGGGGGATGGTCACCCCTCCACTTT; CDR3aa: CASRQSQGGWSPLHF
v_gene: TRBV7-9; len: 17; j_gene: TRBJ2-3; d_gene: -; abundance: -; CDR3nt: TGTGCCAGCAGCCGAGGGGCGGCAGGGGTCAGCACAGATACGCAGTATTTT; CDR3aa: CASSRGAAGVSTDTQYF
v_gene: TRBV20-1; len: 14; j_gene: TRBJ2-3; d_gene: -; abundance: -; CDR3nt: TGCAGTGCAGCAAGACGGGGAGTAACAGATACGCAGTATTTT; CDR3aa: CSAARRGVTDTQYF
v_gene: TRBV7-6; len: 16; j_gene: TRBJ2-5; d_gene: TRBD1; abundance: few; CDR3nt: TGTGCCAGCAGCTTAGCAGGGGGCCTAATTCAAGAGACCCAGTACTTC; CDR3aa: CASSLAGGLIQETQYF
v_gene: TRBV3-1; len: 16; j_gene: TRBJ2-7; d_gene: -; abundance: -; CDR3nt: TGTGCCAGCAGCCAAGAAAAAGGTCTAGGCCTGAATGAGCAGTACTTC; CDR3aa: CASSQEKGLGLNEQYF
v_gene: TRBV9; len: 17; j_gene: TRBJ2-2; d_gene: -; abundance: few; CDR3nt: TGTGCCAGCAGCGTAGAGAGGGGGTTCCCGTTCACCGGGGAGCTGTTTTTT; CDR3aa: CASSVERGFPFTGELFF
v_gene: TRBV11-3; len: 18; j_gene: TRBJ2-1; d_gene: TRBD2; abundance: few; CDR3nt: TGTGCCAGCAGCTTAAGATGGGCTAGCGGCTCGAGTGAGGATGAGCAGTTCTTC; CDR3aa: CASSLRWASGSSEDEQFF
v_gene: TRBV20-1; len: 15; j_gene: TRBJ2-1; d_gene: TRBD2; abundance: few; CDR3nt: TGCAGTGCTAGAAGAGCGGGGGATATCTACAATGAGCAGTTCTTC; CDR3aa: CSARRAGDIYNEQFF
v_gene: TRBV29-1; len: 15; j_gene: TRBJ1-2; d_gene: -; abundance: many; CDR3nt: TGCAGCGTTACCGCCCTTTTGACAGCTAACTATGGCTACACCTTC; CDR3aa: CSVTALLTANYGYTF
v_gene: TRBV5-5; len: 15; j_gene: TRBJ2-5; d_gene: -; abundance: few; CDR3nt: TGTGCCAGCAGCTTTGGCAGGGTGTACCAAGAGACCCAGTACTTC; CDR3aa: CASSFGRVYQETQYF
v_gene: TRBV7-8; len: 15; j_gene: TRBJ1-2; d_gene: TRBD1; abundance: few; CDR3nt: TGTGCCAGCAGCTTATCGACAGGGGCTAACTATGGCTACACCTTC; CDR3aa: CASSLSTGANYGYTF
v_gene: TRBV7-9; len: 13; j_gene: TRBJ1-2; d_gene: -; abundance: -; CDR3nt: TGTGCCACTCCGATGAAGGACGGCTATGGCTACACCTTC; CDR3aa: CATPMKDGYGYTF
v_gene: TRBV2; len: 12; j_gene: TRBJ2-3; d_gene: -; abundance: -; CDR3nt: TGTGCCAGCAATATAGCGACAGATACGCAGTATTTT; CDR3aa: CASNIATDTQYF
v_gene: TRBV7-9; len: 15; j_gene: TRBJ2-3; d_gene: TRBD2; abundance: -; CDR3nt: TGTGCCAGCAGCTTGATTAGCGGGTTCACGGATACGCAGTATTTT; CDR3aa: CASSLISGFTDTQYF
v_gene: TRBV20-1; len: 14; j_gene: TRBJ2-1; d_gene: TRBD1; abundance: few; CDR3nt: TGCAGTGCTAGAGAACAGGGGAGCTTTGATGAGCAGTTCTTC; CDR3aa: CSAREQGSFDEQFF
v_gene: TRBV18; len: 12; j_gene: TRBJ2-1; d_gene: -; abundance: -; CDR3nt: TGTGCCAGCTCCACGCTAGTCATTGAGCAGTTCTTC; CDR3aa: CASSTLVIEQFF
v_gene: TRBV15; len: 17; j_gene: TRBJ2-3; d_gene: TRBD1; abundance: -; CDR3nt: TGTGCCACCAGCCCTTCCTTGTGGACAGGGGGCCCCGATACGCGGTATTTT; CDR3aa: CATSPSLWTGGPDTRYF
v_gene: TRBV6-1; len: 13; j_gene: TRBJ2-5; d_gene: TRBD1; abundance: few; CDR3nt: TGTGCCAGCACCGGGACAGAACAAGAGACCCAGTACTTC; CDR3aa: CASTGTEQETQYF
v_gene: TRBV20-1; len: 16; j_gene: TRBJ2-3; d_gene: TRBD1; abundance: -; CDR3nt: TGCAGTGCTAGACCCCCAGGACAGGAAGACACAGATACGCAGTATTTT; CDR3aa: CSARPPGQEDTDTQYF
v_gene: TRBV6-5; len: 12; j_gene: TRBJ1-4; d_gene: -; abundance: few; CDR3nt: TGTGCCAGCAGAATACCATCAGGGAAACTGTTTTTT; CDR3aa: CASRIPSGKLFF
v_gene: TRBV29-1; len: 16; j_gene: TRBJ2-3; d_gene: TRBD2; abundance: many; CDR3nt: TGCAGCGTTGAGGGGGGGTCTCCCCACCACACAGATACGCAGTATTTT; CDR3aa: CSVEGGSPHHTDTQYF
v_gene: TRBV12-5; len: 11; j_gene: TRBJ1-1; d_gene: -; abundance: few; CDR3nt: TGTGCTAGTGTCGGGAACACTGAAGCTTTCTTT; CDR3aa: CASVGNTEAFF
v_gene: TRBV6-1; len: 23; j_gene: TRBJ2-4; d_gene: -; abundance: -; CDR3nt: TGTGCCAGCAGTGAGCGTTTAGCAAGATCTCGGGACGGATCGATTCTAGCCAAAAACATTCAGTACTTC; CDR3aa: CASSERLARSRDGSILAKNIQYF
v_gene: TRBV5-1; len: 16; j_gene: TRBJ2-3; d_gene: TRBD2; abundance: -; CDR3nt: TGCGCCAGCAGCAGACTAGCGGGGACTAGCACAGATACGCAGTATTTT; CDR3aa: CASSRLAGTSTDTQYF
v_gene: TRBV24-1; len: 15; j_gene: TRBJ2-1; d_gene: TRBD2; abundance: -; CDR3nt: TGTGCCACCAGTTTCTTAGCGGGGAGCTACAATGAGCAGTTCTTC; CDR3aa: CATSFLAGSYNEQFF
v_gene: TRBV28; len: 13; j_gene: TRBJ1-1; d_gene: -; abundance: -; CDR3nt: TGTGCCAGCAGGTGGGCGGTAAACACTGAAGCTTTCTTT; CDR3aa: CASRWAVNTEAFF
v_gene: TRBV20-1; len: 13; j_gene: TRBJ2-1; d_gene: -; abundance: few; CDR3nt: TGCACCACCGGGACGCCCAATCGCTATGAGCAGTTCTTC; CDR3aa: CTTGTPNRYEQFF
v_gene: TRBV4-3; len: 16; j_gene: TRBJ2-1; d_gene: -; abundance: -; CDR3nt: TGCGCCAGCAGCCAAGAGTCGGGCAGCCATTACGATGAGCAGTTCTTC; CDR3aa: CASSQESGSHYDEQFF